This T cell receptor (beta chain) was captured in a study of beta chain features in type 1 diabetes. The V gene's germline CDR1 is SGHVS and CDR2 FNYEAQ. The length of the CDR3 is 15 residues. V dropped 0 bases and J dropped 4 bases, with 10 bases sitting between them. The investigators reverse transcribed all of the isolated RNA, so they sequenced expressed TCRB transcripts. Reads from naive, central memory and regulatory T cell samples averaged roughly 3.8 million. The table came from immunoSEQ multiplex PCR; TCRdb's copy has only in-frame clones and leaves some out. The data contain around 110,000 clones, 16% of them singletons. The table lists this clone with a few counts. Its antigen remains unknown. Broader study findings: Researchers report that Type 1 diabetes patients had moderately but significantly shorter TCRB CDR3s across all four CD4+ subsets. Healthy donors had naive, central memory and Treg TCRB repertoires that appeared less similar than those seen among patients.

The chain couples TRBV7-6 to TRBJ1-3; a possible D gene is TRBD1 (5 bases). Source material: central memory CD4+ T cells from blood. The source is a man aged 30 to 39 with type 1 diabetes. CDR3 nucleotide sequence: TGTGCCAGCAGCTTAGCGCAGGGAGCGGGAAACACCATATATTTT. Translation gives CASSLAQGAGNTIYF. Using reference TRBV7-6 and TRBJ1-3 for the parts outside the CDR3, the full variable domain is GAGVSQSPRYKVTKRGQDVALRCDPISGHVSLYWYRQALGQGPEFLTYFNYEAQQDKSGLPNDRFSAERPEGSISTLTIQRTEQRDSAMYRCASSLAQGAGNTIYFGEGSWLTVV.